Listed below are T cell receptor beta chains from one sample, sequenced in a study of cytomegalovirus exposure and HLA in healthy donors. Sequencing was performed with immunoSEQ multiplex PCR; in TCRdb, only in-frame clones are kept and a portion is missing. The sample lists over 150,000 clones; 76% were seen once. The sequenced sample consisted of PBMCs. All receptors derive from a man aged 55 to 70 in good health and CMV-seronegative. Each CDR3 is given with its conserved first and last residue. The D gene is left open where the match is weak. The listing skips clone size in some rows; elsewhere it reads once, few, many or a size class.

>-|TRBD2|TRBJ2-1|TRBV7-2
CASRFPAGAYNEQFF
TGTGCCAGCAGATTTCCAGCGGGGGCCTACAATGAGCAGTTCTTC
>few|TRBD1|TRBJ1-5|TRBV11-3
CASSLATGGSNQPQHF
TGTGCCAGCAGCTTAGCGACAGGGGGGAGCAATCAGCCCCAGCATTTT
>-|TRBD2|TRBJ2-3|TRBV18
CASSPLGTSGSTDTQYF
TGTGCCAGCTCACCACTCGGGACTAGCGGGAGCACAGATACGCAGTATTTT
>few|-|TRBJ1-5|TRBV4-1
CASSQDYSLSNQPQHF
TGCGCCAGCAGCCAAGATTACAGCCTTAGCAATCAGCCCCAGCATTTT
>-|TRBD2|TRBJ2-2|TRBV29-1
CSVGTSGRVGELFF
TGCAGCGTTGGGACTAGCGGGAGGGTCGGGGAGCTGTTTTTT
>few|TRBD1|TRBJ2-1|TRBV6-1
CASSEPNRGRLRHNEQFF
TGTGCCAGCAGTGAACCCAACAGGGGGCGGTTAAGGCACAATGAGCAGTTCTTC
>-|TRBD2|TRBJ2-1|TRBV5-1
CASSLKPPSGSDNEQFF
TGCGCCAGCAGCCTGAAACCTCCTAGCGGGAGTGACAATGAGCAGTTCTTC
>-|TRBD1|TRBJ1-2|TRBV5-1
CASSVGDRGYGYTF
TGCGCCAGCAGCGTGGGGGACAGGGGTTATGGCTACACCTTC
>-|-|TRBJ2-2|TRBV11-2
CASSFGQRRTNTGELFF
TGTGCCAGCAGCTTCGGCCAGCGGAGAACGAACACCGGGGAGCTGTTTTTT
>-|-|TRBJ1-5|TRBV18
CASSPPGGISNQPQHF
TGTGCCAGCTCACCACCGGGGGGTATTAGCAATCAGCCCCAGCATTTT
>-|-|TRBJ2-7|TRBV7-2
CASSPSHGSSYEQYF
TGTGCCAGCAGCCCCAGCCATGGGAGCTCCTACGAGCAGTACTTC
>-|TRBD2|TRBJ2-5|TRBV5-4
CASSRRRGLAGEQETQYF
TGTGCCAGCAGCCGCCGAAGGGGACTAGCGGGGGAGCAAGAGACCCAGTACTTC
>-|TRBD1|TRBJ1-1|TRBV30
CAWSPGTGLEAFF
TGTGCCTGGAGCCCCGGGACAGGGCTTGAAGCTTTCTTT
>-|TRBD1|TRBJ1-5|TRBV7-2
CASSRDRVGNQPQHF
TGTGCCAGCAGCCGGGACAGGGTAGGCAATCAGCCCCAGCATTTT
>few|-|TRBJ1-3|TRBV19
CASSSGVSGNTIYF
TGTGCCAGTAGTAGCGGGGTCTCTGGAAACACCATATATTTT
>few|TRBD1|TRBJ2-7|TRBV19
CASTNDRGQGAREQYF
TGTGCCAGTACTAACGACCGGGGACAGGGGGCGCGGGAGCAGTACTTT
>-|-|TRBJ1-1|TRBV6-6
CASSPNHRNTEAFF
TGTGCCAGCAGTCCTAACCACAGGAACACTGAAGCTTTCTTT
>-|TRBD1|TRBJ1-1|TRBV30
CAWSGDRGRTEAFF
TGTGCCTGGAGCGGGGACAGGGGGCGGACTGAAGCTTTCTTT
>few|TRBD2|TRBJ2-3|TRBV19
CASSIDRLAADTQYF
TGTGCCAGTAGTATAGATCGACTAGCGGCAGATACGCAGTATTTT
>-|-|TRBJ2-7|TRBV2
CASSGPIGAYEQYF
TGTGCCAGCAGCGGGCCCATCGGGGCCTACGAGCAGTACTTC
>-|TRBD1|TRBJ1-1|TRBV6-5
CASWTGGRTEAFF
TGTGCCAGCTGGACAGGGGGCCGCACTGAAGCTTTCTTT
>-|-|TRBJ2-5|TRBV30
CAWKEGETQYF
TGTGCCTGGAAAGAGGGAGAGACCCAGTACTTC
>-|TRBD1|TRBJ1-2|TRBV5-8
CASSLDGTGDYGYTF
TGTGCCAGCAGCTTGGACGGGACAGGTGACTATGGCTACACCTTC
>-|-|TRBJ2-1|TRBV7-8
CASSSIRGLLTSSYNEQFF
TGTGCCAGCAGCTCGATTCGGGGACTCCTAACCTCCTCCTACAATGAGCAGTTCTTC
>-|-|TRBJ1-2|TRBV6-5
CASRNLRASRGYTF
TGTGCCAGCAGAAATCTTAGAGCCTCGAGGGGCTACACCTTC
>-|TRBD2|TRBJ2-4|TRBV2
CASAGLARAKNIQYF
TGTGCCAGCGCAGGACTAGCAAGAGCCAAAAACATTCAGTACTTC